This TCR beta chain was sequenced for a study of T-cell reconstitution after alpha-beta-depleted transplantation in children. The table lists this clonotype with a few counts. Unique molecular identifiers were built into the TCRbeta library. TCRdb reprocessed the PCR reads via MiXCR and lists one record per CDR3 protein. The sample yields a few hundred thousand distinct CDR3 sequences, approximately 10% seen once. Germline CDR1 reads MGHRA; CDR2 reads YSYEKL. The germline V and J ends were trimmed by 4 bases and 5 bases, with 12 bases remaining between them. The CDR3 spans 15 residues. The TCR comes from a human donor who donated a stem cell graft to a child with acute lymphoblastic leukemia. The J gene is TRBJ1-6, the V gene TRBV4-1, with a tentative D call TRBD1 (6 bases). The specimen was PBMCs from the stem cell graft donor, collected from the stem cell graft. The CDR3 bases are TGCGCCAGCAGCCCCAGGGGCCATGATAATTCACCCCTCCACTTT. Encoded protein: CASSPRGHDNSPLHF.